This is a list of T cell receptor beta chains from one sample in a study of beta chain features in type 1 diabetes. TCRdb keeps only in-frame clones here, not all; method: immunoSEQ multiplex PCR. The repertoire consists of about 160,000 clones, with 8.1% occurring once and the leading ten covering less than 0.85%. Sequences were obtained from central memory CD4+ T cells from blood. The receptor set was obtained from a man between 18 and 35 years old in good health. Each CDR3 is given with its conserved first and last residue. D genes are given only for firm matches. Clone size is not always given. Where it is, it says once, few, many or a class for expanded clones.

TRBV5-1	.	TRBJ1-4	TRBD1	CASSLRGQGSNEKLFF	TGCGCCAGCAGCTTGCGGGGACAGGGGAGTAATGAAAAACTGTTTTTT
TRBV6-5	few	TRBJ2-3	.	CASSYSAASRTDTQYF	TGTGCCAGCAGTTACTCGGCGGCTAGCAGGACAGATACGCAGTATTTT
TRBV7-9	few	TRBJ2-7	.	CASSFRGNSYEQYF	TGTGCCAGCAGCTTTAGAGGGAACAGTTACGAGCAGTACTTC
TRBV30	few	TRBJ2-1	TRBD2	CAWRGGLSLQFF	TGTGCCTGGAGGGGGGGGTTGAGTTTGCAGTTCTTC
TRBV2	.	TRBJ2-2	TRBD1	CASSEAGQGELFF	TGTGCCAGCAGTGAAGCGGGACAGGGGGAGCTGTTTTTT
TRBV4-2	many	TRBJ2-1	.	CASSPRSLDYNEQFF	TGTGCCAGCAGCCCGCGATCTCTTGACTACAATGAGCAGTTCTTC
TRBV5-1	few	TRBJ1-2	.	CASSLDIMGAAGYTF	TGCGCCAGCAGCTTGGATATAATGGGGGCTGCCGGCTACACCTTC
TRBV29-1	many	TRBJ2-1	.	CSVGSSGSYNEQFF	TGCAGCGTTGGGAGTAGCGGCTCCTACAATGAGCAGTTCTTC
TRBV18	.	TRBJ1-2	.	CASSMTPNYGYTF	TGTGCCAGCTCAATGACACCCAACTATGGCTACACCTTC
TRBV30	few	TRBJ2-5	TRBD1	CAWKGQGYQETQYF	TGTGCCTGGAAAGGACAGGGGTACCAAGAGACCCAGTACTTC
TRBV6-1	few	TRBJ2-5	TRBD2	CASSEGGSSGRFTETQYF	TGTGCCAGCAGTGAAGGAGGTTCTAGCGGGAGGTTCACAGAGACCCAGTACTTC
TRBV30	many	TRBJ1-2	.	CAWSDRAETYGYTF	TGTGCCTGGAGTGACAGGGCAGAGACCTATGGCTACACCTTC
TRBV28	few	TRBJ2-5	TRBD2	CASRRGLAAKETQYF	TGTGCCAGCAGGAGAGGACTAGCGGCGAAGGAGACCCAGTACTTC
TRBV7-8	.	TRBJ1-2	.	CASSPSTILGYGYTF	TGTGCCAGCAGCCCCTCGACAATCTTAGGCTATGGCTACACCTTC
TRBV30	.	TRBJ2-7	TRBD2	CAWSDSGGEQYF	TGTGCCTGGAGTGATTCGGGAGGGGAGCAGTACTTC
TRBV5-1	few	TRBJ2-1	TRBD2	CASSLGPGLWGGNEQFF	TGCGCCAGCAGCTTGGGCCCGGGTCTGTGGGGGGGCAATGAGCAGTTCTTC
TRBV7-3	.	TRBJ2-1	.	CASSFGAADYNEQFF	TGTGCCAGCAGCTTTGGTGCGGCCGACTACAATGAGCAGTTCTTC
TRBV11-2	few	TRBJ2-1	TRBD2	CASSPLAGGDEQFF	TGTGCCAGCAGCCCGCTAGCGGGGGGGGATGAGCAGTTCTTC
TRBV7-2	.	TRBJ2-7	.	CASSVVQGSSYEQYF	TGTGCCAGCAGCGTTGTCCAGGGGAGCTCCTACGAGCAGTACTTC
TRBV7-2	few	TRBJ1-1	TRBD1	CASSPRGSGAIGNTEAFF	TGTGCCAGCAGCCCCAGGGGGTCAGGGGCGATAGGGAACACTGAAGCTTTCTTT
TRBV10-3	few	TRBJ2-3	.	CAISEPGTDTQYF	TGTGCCATCAGTGAGCCTGGCACAGATACGCAGTATTTT
TRBV10-3	.	TRBJ1-2	TRBD1	CAISDLTPEPGQGFGYTF	TGTGCCATCAGTGATCTGACCCCCGAACCGGGACAGGGTTTTGGCTACACCTTC
TRBV7-9	.	TRBJ2-3	TRBD1	CASSLGVGQGRDTQYF	TGTGCCAGCAGCTTAGGGGTTGGACAGGGGCGAGATACGCAGTATTTT
TRBV7-3	few	TRBJ1-1	.	CASSYRQARANTEAFF	TGTGCCAGCAGCTACCGACAGGCGCGGGCGAACACTGAAGCTTTCTTT
TRBV11-2	.	TRBJ1-3	TRBD1	CASSLDSLTGAGNTIYF	TGTGCCAGCAGCTTAGATTCCCTGACAGGGGCTGGAAACACCATATATTTT
TRBV28	.	TRBJ1-1	.	CASSSRHTNTEAFF	TGTGCCAGCAGTTCACGACATACGAACACTGAAGCTTTCTTT
TRBV2	.	TRBJ1-2	.	CASRQVYGYTF	TGTGCCAGCAGACAAGTTTATGGCTACACCTTC
TRBV2	few	TRBJ2-7	TRBD1	CASRLDRGFGEQYF	TGTGCCAGCAGGCTGGACAGGGGATTCGGTGAGCAGTACTTC
TRBV30	few	TRBJ2-2	.	CAWSVTGNTGELFF	TGTGCCTGGAGTGTAACAGGGAACACCGGGGAGCTGTTTTTT
TRBV4-1	.	TRBJ2-4	.	CASSTQVRGARVKNIQYF	TGCGCCAGCAGCACCCAGGTCCGGGGGGCGCGGGTCAAAAACATTCAGTACTTC
TRBV5-8	.	TRBJ1-2	TRBD1	CASSYQGQENYGYTF	TGTGCCAGCAGCTACCAGGGACAGGAGAACTATGGCTACACCTTC
TRBV7-2	many	TRBJ1-2	TRBD1	CASSLQGVAGYTF	TGTGCCAGCAGCTTACAGGGGGTGGCTGGCTACACCTTC
TRBV6-6	once	TRBJ1-4	TRBD1	CASRAGQSNEKLFF	TGTGCCAGCAGGGCGGGACAGTCTAATGAAAAACTGTTTTTT
TRBV28	few	TRBJ1-2	.	CASTPRDSGYTF	TGTGCCAGCACCCCCAGGGATTCGGGCTACACCTTC
TRBV28	many	TRBJ2-3	.	CASKVGPGQRVSQYTQYF	TGTGCCAGCAAAGTGGGGCCGGGACAAAGGGTTTCACAATATACGCAGTATTTT
TRBV30	few	TRBJ2-1	TRBD2	CAWSVKAGYYNEQFF	TGTGCCTGGAGTGTAAAAGCGGGGTACTACAATGAGCAGTTCTTC
TRBV7-6	.	TRBJ1-1	.	CASSLGAGYTEAFF	TGTGCCAGCAGCTTAGGGGCAGGGTACACTGAAGCTTTCTTT
TRBV5-5	.	TRBJ1-1	.	CASSLANQGEAFF	TGTGCCAGCAGCTTGGCCAACCAGGGGGAAGCTTTCTTT
TRBV19	many	TRBJ1-1	.	CASRSNMNTEAFF	TGTGCCAGCCGAAGTAACATGAACACTGAAGCTTTCTTT
TRBV19	.	TRBJ2-5	TRBD1	CASSKGARQETQYF	TGTGCCAGTAGTAAGGGGGCTCGGCAAGAGACCCAGTACTTC
TRBV5-1	few	TRBJ2-5	.	CASSLQDAIGETQYF	TGCGCCAGCAGCTTACAGGATGCCATCGGAGAGACCCAGTACTTC
TRBV27	few	TRBJ2-7	.	CATQQGWGTDEQYF	TGTGCCACCCAACAGGGTTGGGGGACGGACGAGCAGTACTTC
TRBV4-2	.	TRBJ2-7	.	CASSNSWDEQYF	TGTGCCAGCAGCAATAGCTGGGACGAGCAGTACTTC
TRBV7-2	.	TRBJ2-1	.	CASSVDPSSYNEQFF	TGTGCCAGCAGCGTCGATCCCAGCTCCTACAATGAGCAGTTCTTC
TRBV6-1	few	TRBJ2-2	.	CASLGGSGAGELFF	TGTGCCAGCCTGGGGGGATCCGGTGCCGGGGAGCTGTTTTTT
TRBV5-6	.	TRBJ1-4	.	CASSLSSTNEKLFF	TGTGCCAGCAGCTTGTCGTCAACTAATGAAAAACTGTTTTTT
TRBV30	few	TRBJ2-5	TRBD2	CAWRTRGEKTQYF	TGTGCCTGGAGGACCCGGGGGGAGAAGACCCAGTACTTC
TRBV7-2	many	TRBJ1-3	.	CASSPALGPGNTIYF	TGTGCCAGCAGCCCCGCGTTGGGGCCCGGAAACACCATATATTTT
TRBV5-1	.	TRBJ2-2	TRBD1	CASHPGTGLLNTGELFF	TGCGCCAGCCATCCCGGGACAGGGCTATTGAACACCGGGGAGCTGTTTTTT
TRBV11-2	few	TRBJ2-3	.	CASSAELLSTDTQYF	TGTGCCAGCAGCGCGGAGCTGCTTAGCACAGATACGCAGTATTTT
TRBV30	.	TRBJ2-7	.	CAWTRAGTGSYEQYF	TGTGCCTGGACCCGAGCGGGGACAGGCTCCTACGAGCAGTACTTC
TRBV7-8	many	TRBJ2-1	.	CASSKIADLYNEQFF	TGTGCCAGCAGCAAAATAGCGGACCTCTACAATGAGCAGTTCTTC
TRBV7-2	few	TRBJ2-5	.	CASSLRGWGKETQYF	TGTGCCAGCAGCTTGCGGGGCTGGGGAAAAGAGACCCAGTACTTC
TRBV11-2	.	TRBJ2-3	.	CASSFRAENTQYF	TGTGCCAGCAGCTTTCGTGCGGAGAATACGCAGTATTTT
TRBV28	few	TRBJ2-5	TRBD2	CASGTSGSGWVTQYF	TGTGCCAGTGGGACTAGCGGGAGTGGGTGGGTGACCCAGTACTTC